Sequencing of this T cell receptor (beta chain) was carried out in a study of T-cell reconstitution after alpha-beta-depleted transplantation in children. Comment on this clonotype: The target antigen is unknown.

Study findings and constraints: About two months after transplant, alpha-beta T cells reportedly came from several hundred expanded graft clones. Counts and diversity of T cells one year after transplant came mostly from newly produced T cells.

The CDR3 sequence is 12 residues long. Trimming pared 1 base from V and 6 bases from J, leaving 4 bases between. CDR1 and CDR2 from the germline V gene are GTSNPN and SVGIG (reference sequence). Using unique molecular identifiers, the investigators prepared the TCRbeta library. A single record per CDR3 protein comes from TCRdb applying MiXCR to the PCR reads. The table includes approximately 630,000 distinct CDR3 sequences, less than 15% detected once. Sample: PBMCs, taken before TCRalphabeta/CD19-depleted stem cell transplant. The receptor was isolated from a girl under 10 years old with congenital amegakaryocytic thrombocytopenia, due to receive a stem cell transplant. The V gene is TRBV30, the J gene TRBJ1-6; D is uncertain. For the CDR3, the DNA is TGTGCCTGGAGTGCAACTAATTCACCCCTCCACTTT. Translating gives CAWSATNSPLHF. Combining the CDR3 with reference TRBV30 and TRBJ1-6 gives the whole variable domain SQTIHQWPATLVQPVGSPLSLECTVEGTSNPNLYWYRQAAGRGLQLLFYSVGIGQISSEVPQNLSASRPQDRQFILSSKKLLLSDSGFYLCAWSATNSPLHFGNGTRLTVT.